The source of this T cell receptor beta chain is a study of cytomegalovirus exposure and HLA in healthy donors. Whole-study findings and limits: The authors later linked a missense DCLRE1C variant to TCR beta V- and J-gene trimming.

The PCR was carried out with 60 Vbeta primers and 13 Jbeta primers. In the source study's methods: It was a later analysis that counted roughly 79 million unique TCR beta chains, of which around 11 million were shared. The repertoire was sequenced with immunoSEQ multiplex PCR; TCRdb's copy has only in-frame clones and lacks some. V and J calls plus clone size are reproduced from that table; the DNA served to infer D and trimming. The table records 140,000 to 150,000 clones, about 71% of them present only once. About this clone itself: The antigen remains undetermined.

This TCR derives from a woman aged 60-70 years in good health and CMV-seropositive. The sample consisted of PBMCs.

In DNA form, the CDR3 reads TGCGCCAGCAGGGGACAGGGGTCCGAGCAGTACTTC. This translates into CASRGQGSEQYF. This chain uses TRBV5-1 with TRBJ2-7; 10 positions match TRBD1. V lost 5 bases, J lost 6 bases, and 2 bases stayed unmatched. The CDR3 contains 12 residues. Germline loops: CDR1 SGHRS, CDR2 YFSETQ.